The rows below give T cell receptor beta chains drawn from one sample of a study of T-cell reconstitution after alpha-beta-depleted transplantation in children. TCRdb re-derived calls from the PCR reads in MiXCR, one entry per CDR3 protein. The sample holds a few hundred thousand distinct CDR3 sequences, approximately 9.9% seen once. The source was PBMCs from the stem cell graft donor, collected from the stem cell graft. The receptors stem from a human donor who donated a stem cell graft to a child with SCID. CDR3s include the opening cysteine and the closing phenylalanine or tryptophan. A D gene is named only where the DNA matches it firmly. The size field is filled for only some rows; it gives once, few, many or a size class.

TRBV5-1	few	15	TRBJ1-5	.	CASSRGGASNQPQHF	TGCGCCAGCAGCCGGGGGGGGGCGAGCAATCAGCCCCAGCATTTT
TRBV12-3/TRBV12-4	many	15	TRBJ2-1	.	CASSLGGIPYNEQFF	TGTGCCAGCAGTTTAGGGGGGATCCCCTACAATGAGCAGTTCTTC
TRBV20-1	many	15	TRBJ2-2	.	CSASITVVRTGELFF	TGCAGTGCTAGTATTACGGTGGTACGCACCGGGGAGCTGTTTTTT
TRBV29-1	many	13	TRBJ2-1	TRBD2	CSVERRGGNEQFF	TGCAGCGTTGAGAGGCGGGGGGGGAATGAGCAGTTCTTC
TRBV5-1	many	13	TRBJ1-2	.	CASSPDSNYGYTF	TGCGCCAGCAGCCCCGACAGCAACTATGGCTACACCTTC
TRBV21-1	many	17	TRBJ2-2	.	CASSKKLDGCNTGELFF	TGTGCCAGCAGCAAAAAGCTTGACGGCTGTAACACCGGGGAGCTGTTTTTT
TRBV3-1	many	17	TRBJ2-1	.	CASSRFPEGPIYNEQFF	TGTGCCAGCAGCCGTTTTCCCGAGGGGCCCATATACAATGAGCAGTTCTTC
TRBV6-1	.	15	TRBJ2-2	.	CASSRRTASRGELFF	TGTGCCAGCAGCCGCCGGACAGCCTCCCGCGGGGAGCTGTTTTTT
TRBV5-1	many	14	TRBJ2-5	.	CASMSGTGKETQYF	TGCGCCAGCATGTCCGGGACTGGCAAAGAGACCCAGTACTTC
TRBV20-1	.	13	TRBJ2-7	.	CSAREPSFGEQYF	TGCAGTGCTAGAGAACCATCCTTTGGGGAGCAGTACTTC
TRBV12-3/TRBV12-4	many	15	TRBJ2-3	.	CASREQVGVADTQYF	TGTGCCAGCAGAGAACAGGTGGGGGTGGCAGATACGCAGTATTTT
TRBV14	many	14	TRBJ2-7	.	CASSQGYGSYEQYF	TGTGCCAGCAGCCAAGGCTACGGCTCCTACGAGCAGTACTTC
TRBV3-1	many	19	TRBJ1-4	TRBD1	CASSPRTGGRESANEKLFF	TGTGCCAGCAGTCCCCGGACAGGGGGGCGTGAGTCCGCTAATGAAAAACTGTTTTTT
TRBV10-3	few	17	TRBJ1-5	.	CAISESKGKYSNQPQHF	TGTGCCATCAGTGAGTCGAAGGGCAAGTATAGCAATCAGCCCCAGCATTTT
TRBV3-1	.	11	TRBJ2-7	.	CASSRVHEQYF	TGTGCCAGCAGCCGCGTCCACGAGCAGTACTTC
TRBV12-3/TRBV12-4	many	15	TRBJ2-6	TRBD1	CASSLTGVGANVLTF	TGTGCCAGCAGTCTAACAGGGGTTGGGGCCAACGTCCTGACTTTC
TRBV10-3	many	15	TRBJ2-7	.	CAISGVARGNYEQYF	TGTGCCATCAGTGGGGTCGCTCGGGGTAACTACGAGCAGTACTTC
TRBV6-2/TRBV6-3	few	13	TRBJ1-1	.	CASSYAGHTEAFF	TGTGCCAGCAGTTACGCTGGACACACTGAAGCTTTCTTT
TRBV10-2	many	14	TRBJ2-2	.	CASTAYQGTGELFF	TGCGCCAGCACAGCATATCAGGGGACCGGGGAGCTGTTTTTT
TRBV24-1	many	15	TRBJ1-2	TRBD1	CATSDPGTGDYGYTF	TGTGCCACCAGTGACCCCGGGACAGGCGACTATGGCTACACCTTC
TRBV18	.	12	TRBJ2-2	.	CASWDVAGELFF	TGTGCCTCCTGGGACGTAGCCGGGGAGCTGTTTTTT
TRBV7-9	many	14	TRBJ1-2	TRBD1	CASSTQGNPHGYTF	TGTGCCAGCAGTACACAGGGGAACCCGCATGGCTACACCTTC
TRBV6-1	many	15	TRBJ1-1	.	CASSRIRGGNTEAFF	TGTGCCAGCAGTCGAATTAGGGGCGGGAACACTGAAGCTTTCTTT
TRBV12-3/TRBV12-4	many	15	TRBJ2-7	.	CASSDTIGSSYEQYF	TGTGCCAGCAGTGATACCATCGGGAGTTCCTACGAGCAGTACTTC
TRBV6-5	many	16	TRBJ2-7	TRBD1	CASSRTGDSKSYEQYF	TGTGCCAGCAGTCGCACCGGGGACAGCAAGTCCTACGAGCAGTACTTC
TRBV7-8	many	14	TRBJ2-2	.	CASSFDTNTGELFF	TGTGCCAGCAGCTTCGACACGAACACCGGGGAGCTGTTTTTT
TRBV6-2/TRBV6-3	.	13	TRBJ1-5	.	CATLDRGNQPQHF	TGTGCCACGTTGGACAGAGGCAATCAGCCCCAGCATTTT